The T cell receptor (beta chain) described here comes from a study of PD-L1 blockade in urothelial cancer. The wider study: Starting in 2014, patients were given atezolizumab (1,200 mg intravenously every 3 weeks). Analyses used blood from 3 weeks (second dose) and 6 weeks after treatment start.

Each PCR had synthetic TCR analog templates added to it as a spike-in. Data came from immunoSEQ multiplex PCR; TCRdb stores just in-frame clones and leaves some out. The profile covers some 100,000 clones, with 91% appearing a single time and about 0.92% taken by the ten largest. Anywhere from 1 to 8 samples came from each patient, spanning pretreatment and on-treatment. The CDR3 sequence is 16 residues long. J gave up 0 bases and V 4 bases, and 9 bases lay outside the gene matches. CDR1 SGHKS and CDR2 YYEKEE come from the germline V gene (reference sequence). This TCR was sampled from a woman of 80 years or more with urothelial cancer. The sample in question was PBMCs, obtained around atezolizumab (anti-PD-L1) treatment. The chain has TRBV5-5 and TRBJ1-1, with 7 bases aligning to TRBD1. The CDR3 DNA reads as TGTGCCAGCAGCCCCCGACAGGGCATATTGAACACTGAAGCTTTCTTT. It codes for CASSPRQGILNTEAFF.